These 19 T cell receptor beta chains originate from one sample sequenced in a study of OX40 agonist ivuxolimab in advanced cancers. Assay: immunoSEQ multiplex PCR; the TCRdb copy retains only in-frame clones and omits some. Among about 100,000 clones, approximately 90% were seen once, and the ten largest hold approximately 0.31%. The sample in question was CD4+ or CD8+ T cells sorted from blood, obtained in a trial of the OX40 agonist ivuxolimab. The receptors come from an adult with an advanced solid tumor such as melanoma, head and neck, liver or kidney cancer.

CDR3 DNA: TGTGCCAGCAGAGAAACAGGGTACGAGCAGTACTTC. It yields the protein CASRETGYEQYF. The chain couples TRBV6-6 to TRBJ2-7, with a weak D call TRBD1 (6 bases). The CDR3 loop spans 12 amino acids. Per germline, CDR1 MNHNY and CDR2 SVGAGI (reference sequence). V was trimmed by 6 bases and J by 4 bases, leaving 10 bases between them.

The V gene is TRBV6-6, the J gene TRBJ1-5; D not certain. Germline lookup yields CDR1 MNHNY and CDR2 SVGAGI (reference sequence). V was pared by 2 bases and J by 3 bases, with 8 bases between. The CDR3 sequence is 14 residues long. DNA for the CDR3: TGTGCCAGCAGTTACGTGGGTGACAATCAGCCCCAGCATTTT. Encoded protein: CASSYVGDNQPQHF.

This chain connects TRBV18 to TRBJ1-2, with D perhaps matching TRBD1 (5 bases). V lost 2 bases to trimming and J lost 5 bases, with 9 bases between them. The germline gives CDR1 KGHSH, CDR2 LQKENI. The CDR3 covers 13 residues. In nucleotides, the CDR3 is TGTGCCAGCTCACCAGAGGCAGGGTATGGCTACACCTTC. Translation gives CASSPEAGYGYTF.

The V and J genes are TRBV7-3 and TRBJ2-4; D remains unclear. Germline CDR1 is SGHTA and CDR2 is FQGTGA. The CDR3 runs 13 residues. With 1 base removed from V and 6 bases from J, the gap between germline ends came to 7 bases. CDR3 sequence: CASSLNSGNIQYF. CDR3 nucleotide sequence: TGTGCCAGCAGCTTAAACTCGGGAAACATTCAGTACTTC.

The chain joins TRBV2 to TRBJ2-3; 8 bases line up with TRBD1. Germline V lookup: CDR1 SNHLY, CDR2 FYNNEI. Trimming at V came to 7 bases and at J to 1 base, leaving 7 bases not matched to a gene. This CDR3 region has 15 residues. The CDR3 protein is CASKRADRGTDTQYF. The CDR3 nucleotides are TGTGCCAGCAAAAGGGCGGACAGGGGCACAGATACGCAGTATTTT.

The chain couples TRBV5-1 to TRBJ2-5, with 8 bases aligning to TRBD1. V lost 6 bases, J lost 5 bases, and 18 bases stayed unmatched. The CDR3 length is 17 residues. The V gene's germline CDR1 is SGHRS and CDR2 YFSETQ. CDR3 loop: CASKRGQDFQAGETQYF. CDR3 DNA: TGCGCCAGCAAAAGGGGACAGGACTTCCAGGCTGGGGAGACCCAGTACTTC.

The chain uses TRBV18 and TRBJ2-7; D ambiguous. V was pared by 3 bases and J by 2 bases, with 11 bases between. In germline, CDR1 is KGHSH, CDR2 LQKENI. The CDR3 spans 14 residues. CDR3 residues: CASSPITATYEQYF. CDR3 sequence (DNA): TGTGCCAGCTCACCCATTACAGCTACCTACGAGCAGTACTTC.

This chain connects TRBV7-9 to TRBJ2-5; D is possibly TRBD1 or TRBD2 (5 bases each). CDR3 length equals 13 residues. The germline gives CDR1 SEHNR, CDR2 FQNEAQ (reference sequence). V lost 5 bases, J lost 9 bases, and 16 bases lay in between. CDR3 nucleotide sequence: TGTGCCAGCAGCAAGGGACCAGGATCGGCCCAGTACTTC. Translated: CASSKGPGSAQYF. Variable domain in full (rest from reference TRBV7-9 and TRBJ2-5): DTGVSQNPRHKITKRGQNVTFRCDPISEHNRLYWYRQTLGQGPEFLTYFQNEAQLEKSRLLSDRFSAERPKGSFSTLEIQRTEQGDSAMYLCASSKGPGSAQYFGPGTRLLVL.

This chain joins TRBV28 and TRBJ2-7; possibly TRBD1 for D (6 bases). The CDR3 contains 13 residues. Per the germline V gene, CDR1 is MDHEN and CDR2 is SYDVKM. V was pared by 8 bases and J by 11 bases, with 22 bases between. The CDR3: CASLDRGTRRKYF. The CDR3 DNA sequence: TGTGCCAGCCTCGACCGAGGGACAAGGCGAAAGTACTTC.

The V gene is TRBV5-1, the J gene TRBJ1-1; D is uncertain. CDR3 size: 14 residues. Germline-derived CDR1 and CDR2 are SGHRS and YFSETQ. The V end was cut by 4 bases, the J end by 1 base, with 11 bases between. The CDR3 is CASSPRTGNTEAFF. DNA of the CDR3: TGCGCCAGCAGCCCCAGGACCGGGAACACTGAAGCTTTCTTT.

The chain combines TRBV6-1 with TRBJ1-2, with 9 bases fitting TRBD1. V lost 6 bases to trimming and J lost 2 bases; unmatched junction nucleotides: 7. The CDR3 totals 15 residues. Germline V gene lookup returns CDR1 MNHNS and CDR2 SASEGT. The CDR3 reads CASRMTGGRNYGYTF. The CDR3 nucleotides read TGTGCCAGCAGGATGACAGGGGGGAGGAACTATGGCTACACCTTC.

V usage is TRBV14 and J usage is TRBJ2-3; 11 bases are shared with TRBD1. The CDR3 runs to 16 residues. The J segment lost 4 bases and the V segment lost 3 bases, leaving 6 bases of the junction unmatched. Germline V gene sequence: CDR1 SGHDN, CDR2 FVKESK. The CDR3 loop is CASSQDRGRIPDTQYF. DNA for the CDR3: TGTGCCAGCAGCCAGGACAGGGGGCGCATTCCAGATACGCAGTATTTT.

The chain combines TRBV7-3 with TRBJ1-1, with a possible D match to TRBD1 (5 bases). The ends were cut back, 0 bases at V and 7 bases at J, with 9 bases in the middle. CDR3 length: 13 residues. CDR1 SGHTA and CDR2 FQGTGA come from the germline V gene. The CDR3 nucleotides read TGTGCCAGCAGCTTAACTTCCGACAGTGAAGCTTTCTTT. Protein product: CASSLTSDSEAFF.

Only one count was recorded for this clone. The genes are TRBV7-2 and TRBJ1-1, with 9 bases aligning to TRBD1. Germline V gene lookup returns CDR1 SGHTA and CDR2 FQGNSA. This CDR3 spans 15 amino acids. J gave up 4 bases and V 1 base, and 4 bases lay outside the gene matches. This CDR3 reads CASSLGRDRATEAFF. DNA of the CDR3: TGTGCCAGCAGCTTAGGCAGGGACAGGGCCACTGAAGCTTTCTTT.

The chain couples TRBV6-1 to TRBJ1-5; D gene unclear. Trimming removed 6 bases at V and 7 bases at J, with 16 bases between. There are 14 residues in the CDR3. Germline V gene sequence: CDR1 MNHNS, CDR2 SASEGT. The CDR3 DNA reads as TGTGCCAGCAGAGAGGACCTCCATGGGCAGCCCCAGCATTTT. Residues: CASREDLHGQPQHF.

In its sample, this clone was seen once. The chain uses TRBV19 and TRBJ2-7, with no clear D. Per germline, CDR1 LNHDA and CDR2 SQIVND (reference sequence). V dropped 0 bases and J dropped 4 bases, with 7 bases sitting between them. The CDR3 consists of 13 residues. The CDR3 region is CASSIEGGYEQYF. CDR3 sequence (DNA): TGTGCCAGTAGTATAGAAGGCGGATACGAGCAGTACTTC.

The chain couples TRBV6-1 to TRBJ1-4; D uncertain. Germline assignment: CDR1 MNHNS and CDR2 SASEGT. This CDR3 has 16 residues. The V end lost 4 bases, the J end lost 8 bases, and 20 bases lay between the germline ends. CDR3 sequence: CASSGGLGKEGEKLFF. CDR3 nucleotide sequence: TGTGCCAGCAGTGGCGGGCTGGGAAAAGAAGGGGAAAAACTGTTTTTT.

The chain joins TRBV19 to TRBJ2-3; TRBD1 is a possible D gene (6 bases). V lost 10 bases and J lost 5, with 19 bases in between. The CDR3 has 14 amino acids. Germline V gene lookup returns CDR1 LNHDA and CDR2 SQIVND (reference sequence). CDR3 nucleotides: TGTGCCACCTCGATAGGGGACACCCGAGATACGCAGTATTTT. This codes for CATSIGDTRDTQYF.

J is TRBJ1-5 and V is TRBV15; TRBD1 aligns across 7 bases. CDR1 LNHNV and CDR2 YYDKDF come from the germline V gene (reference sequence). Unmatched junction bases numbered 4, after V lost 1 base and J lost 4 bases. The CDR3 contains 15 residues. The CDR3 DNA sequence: TGTGCCACCAGCAGAGGGACAGGCGAAAATCAGCCCCAGCATTTT. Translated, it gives CATSRGTGENQPQHF. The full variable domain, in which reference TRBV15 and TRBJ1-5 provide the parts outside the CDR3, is DAMVIQNPRYQVTQFGKPVTLSCSQTLNHNVMYWYQQKSSQAPKLLFHYYDKDFNNEADTPDNFQSRRPNTSFCFLDIRSPGLGDTAMYLCATSRGTGENQPQHFGDGTRLSIL.